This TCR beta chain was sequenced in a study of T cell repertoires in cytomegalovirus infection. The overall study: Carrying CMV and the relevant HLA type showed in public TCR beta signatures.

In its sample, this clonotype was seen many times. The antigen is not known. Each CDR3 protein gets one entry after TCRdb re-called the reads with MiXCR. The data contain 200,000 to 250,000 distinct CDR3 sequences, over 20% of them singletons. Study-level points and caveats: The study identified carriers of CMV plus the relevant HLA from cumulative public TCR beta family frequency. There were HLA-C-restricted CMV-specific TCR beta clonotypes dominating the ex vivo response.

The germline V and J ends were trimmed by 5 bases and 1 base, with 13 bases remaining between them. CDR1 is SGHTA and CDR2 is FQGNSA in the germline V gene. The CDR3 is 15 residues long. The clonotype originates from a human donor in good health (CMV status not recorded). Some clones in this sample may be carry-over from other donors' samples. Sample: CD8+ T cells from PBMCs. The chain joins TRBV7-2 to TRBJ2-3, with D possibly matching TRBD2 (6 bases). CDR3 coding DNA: TGTGCCAGCAGCCGGGGGAATTCTGGCACAGATACGCAGTATTTT. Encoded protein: CASSRGNSGTDTQYF. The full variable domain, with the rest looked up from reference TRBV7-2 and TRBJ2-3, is GAGVSQSPSNKVTEKGKDVELRCDPISGHTALYWYRQSLGQGLEFLIYFQGNSAPDKSGLPSDRFSAERTGGSVSTLTIQRTQQEDSAVYLCASSRGNSGTDTQYFGPGTRLTVL.